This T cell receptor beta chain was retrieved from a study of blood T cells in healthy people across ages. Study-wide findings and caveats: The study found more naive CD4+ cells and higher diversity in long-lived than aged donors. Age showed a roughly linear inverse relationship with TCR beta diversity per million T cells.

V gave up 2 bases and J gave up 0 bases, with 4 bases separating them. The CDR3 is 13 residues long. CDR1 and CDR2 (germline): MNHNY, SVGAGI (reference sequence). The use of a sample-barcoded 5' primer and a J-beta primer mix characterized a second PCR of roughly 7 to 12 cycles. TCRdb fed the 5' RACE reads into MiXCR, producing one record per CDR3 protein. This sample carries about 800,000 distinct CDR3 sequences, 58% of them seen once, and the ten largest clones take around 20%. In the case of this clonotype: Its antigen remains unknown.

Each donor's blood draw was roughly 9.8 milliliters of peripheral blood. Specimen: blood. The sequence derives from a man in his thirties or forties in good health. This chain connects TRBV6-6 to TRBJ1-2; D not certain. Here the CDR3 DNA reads TGTGCCAGCAGTTACGAGACTAACTATGGCTACACCTTC. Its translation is CASSYETNYGYTF.